Shown below are 3 T cell receptor beta chains from a single sample sequenced in a study of T cell repertoires in cytomegalovirus infection. MiXCR was run by TCRdb on the reads, yielding one entry per CDR3 protein. There are 650,000 to 850,000 distinct CDR3 sequences in the sample; 25% to 30% occur only once, and 13% lies in the top ten. No cognate antigen is known for these TCRs. The specimen was cultured CD8+ T cells from PBMCs, collected from culture after CMV antigen stimulation. The receptors come from a human donor in good health (CMV status not recorded). Some clones in this sample may be carry-over from other donors' samples.

The genes are TRBV6-2 or TRBV6-3 and TRBJ2-1; 8 nucleotides align to TRBD2. Germline trimming cut 2 bases from V and 3 bases from J; bases unmatched to any gene: 3. CDR3 length equals 15 residues. The germline V gene encodes CDR1 MNHEY and CDR2 SVGEGT. The CDR3 spells CASSYERGNYNEQFF. CDR3 nucleotide sequence: TGTGCCAGCAGTTACGAGCGGGGGAACTACAATGAGCAGTTCTTC.

About this clonotype itself: With a much larger clone just one base away, this may be a read error. This chain links TRBV7-6 with TRBJ2-7; no reliable D call. The CDR3 has 14 amino acids. Germline CDR1 is SGHVS and CDR2 is FNYEAQ. V lost 2 bases and J lost 0, with 8 bases in between. CDR3 nucleotides: TGTGCCAGCAGCTTAATCTACAGCTCCTACGAGCAGTACTTC. Translation gives CASSLIYSSYEQYF.

This clonotype was detected a few times. The chain employs TRBV4-1 and TRBJ2-7; D is unresolved. The V gene's germline CDR1 is MGHRA and CDR2 YSYEKL. Trimming stripped 0 bases from V and 7 bases from J, with 4 bases between. The CDR3 loop spans 11 amino acids. The DNA for the CDR3 is TGCGCCAGCAGCCAAGATCAGGAGCAGTACTTC. Its translation: CASSQDQEQYF.